Following are 30 T cell receptor beta chains from one sample sequenced in a study of graft-versus-host responses after intestinal transplantation. These receptors are not linked to any known antigen. Here immunoSEQ multiplex PCR was the method, and the copy in TCRdb shows in-frame clones only, minus some. The table records 90,000 to 120,000 clones, roughly 86% of them present only once. The sample consisted of unstimulated CD4+ T cells sorted from spleen or lymph node cells, taken before transplant. These TCRs come from a human donor who was the organ donor for an intestinal transplant.

V and J are TRBV6-5 and TRBJ1-2, with D perhaps matching TRBD1 (6 bases). Germline V gives CDR1 MNHEY, CDR2 SVGAGI. The CDR3 contains 14 residues. Trimming cost V 6 bases and J 6 bases, with 17 bases left between them. CDR3 loop: CASSYRGQPDGYTF. For the CDR3, the DNA is TGTGCCAGCAGCTACCGCGGACAGCCTGATGGCTACACCTTC.

The chain's CDR3 is CASSQLTSGEQYF. The CDR3 DNA reads TGTGCCAGCAGCCAATTGACTAGCGGCGAGCAGTACTTC. The V gene is TRBV5-4, the J gene TRBJ2-7; 9 bases fit TRBD2. The CDR3 runs to 13 residues. Unmatched junction bases numbered 5, after V lost 4 bases and J lost 6 bases. Germline loops: CDR1 SGHNT, CDR2 YYREEE (reference sequence).

This chain connects TRBV5-4 to TRBJ2-3; unclear D gene. Trimming left V 0 bases short and J 4 bases short, with 12 bases between. The V gene's germline CDR1 is SGHNT and CDR2 YYREEE (reference sequence). There are 15 residues in the CDR3. This CDR3 is CASSLDTGRADTQYF. CDR3 coding DNA: TGTGCCAGCAGCTTGGACACCGGTCGGGCAGATACGCAGTATTTT.

Of note for this clone: One end of the junction fails to match germline, which may point to a read error. The rearrangement uses TRBV7-2 and TRBJ1-6; the D gene is possibly TRBD1 (5 bases). Germline CDR1 SGHTA, CDR2 FQGNSA. The CDR3 totals 16 residues. CDR3 DNA: TGTGTCAGCAGGCTCTCGCCAGGGACGCTAAATTCACCCCTCCACTTT. Its protein product is CVSRLSPGTLNSPLHF. The whole variable domain, filled in from reference TRBV7-2 and TRBJ1-6, reads GAGVSQSPSNKVTEKGKDVELRCDPISGHTALYWYRQSLGQGLEFLIYFQGNSAPDKSGLPSDRFSAERTGGSVSTLTIQRTQQEDSAVYLCVSRLSPGTLNSPLHFGNGTRLTVT.

The genes are TRBV7-9 and TRBJ2-7; D is unresolved. The germline V and J ends were trimmed by 0 bases and 7 bases, with 13 bases remaining between them. The germline gives CDR1 SEHNR, CDR2 FQNEAQ (reference sequence). The CDR3 runs 14 residues. CDR3 amino acids: CASSLAGQAGEQYF. The CDR3 nucleotides read TGTGCCAGCAGCTTAGCTGGGCAGGCAGGAGAGCAGTACTTC.

This clone has only one observation. V gene TRBV2 combines with J gene TRBJ1-1, with D possibly being TRBD1 (5 bases). Germline CDR1 reads SNHLY; CDR2 reads FYNNEI. The CDR3 consists of 13 residues. With 3 bases removed from V and 1 base from J, the gap between germline ends came to 6 bases. CDR3 nucleotides: TGTGCCAGCAGTGAGGGGCGGAACACTGAAGCTTTCTTT. Translation gives CASSEGRNTEAFF.

The V call is TRBV5-4, the J call TRBJ1-2; D is uncertain. The V and J ends lost 4 bases and 4 bases respectively, with 17 bases between them. Germline V gene sequence: CDR1 SGHNT, CDR2 YYREEE (reference sequence). The CDR3 is 15 amino acids. The CDR3 sequence: CASSLPGHGIYGYTF. The CDR3 coding sequence is TGTGCCAGCAGCCTCCCTGGCCACGGCATCTATGGCTACACCTTC.

J is TRBJ1-2 and V is TRBV6-5, with D hard to call. V was trimmed by 5 bases and J by 2 bases, leaving 12 bases between them. In germline, CDR1 is MNHEY, CDR2 SVGAGI. There are 14 residues in the CDR3. The DNA for the CDR3 is TGTGCCAGCAGTGAAACGAGGCGGAACTATGGCTACACCTTC. This codes for CASSETRRNYGYTF.

The gene calls are TRBV6-5 and TRBJ1-1; D is unresolved. V was pared by 6 bases and J by 6 bases, with 8 bases between. CDR1 and CDR2 from the germline V gene are MNHEY and SVGAGI. The length of the CDR3 is 11 residues. The CDR3 region is CASRRRAEAFF. DNA for the CDR3: TGTGCCAGCAGAAGAAGGGCTGAAGCTTTCTTT.

This rearrangement joins TRBV15 to TRBJ2-1; tentatively, D is TRBD1 (6 bases). Per the germline V gene, CDR1 is LNHNV and CDR2 is YYDKDF (reference sequence). Trimming removed 0 bases from V and 6 bases from J, with 12 bases in between. The CDR3 covers 15 residues. CDR3 residues: CATSREPGHGNEQFF. Here the CDR3 DNA reads TGTGCCACCAGCAGAGAACCGGGACACGGCAATGAGCAGTTCTTC.

This clone was recorded a few times. V usage is TRBV7-9 and J usage is TRBJ2-7; TRBD2 matches 10 bases. Germline V CDR1 and CDR2: SEHNR, FQNEAQ (reference sequence). V trimming: 3 bases; J trimming: 5 bases; junction bases outside the gene matches: 4. The CDR3 has 14 amino acids. CDR3 residues: CASSLGTSDDEQYF. DNA of the CDR3: TGTGCCAGCAGCTTGGGGACTAGCGACGACGAGCAGTACTTC. The whole variable domain, filled in from reference TRBV7-9 and TRBJ2-7, reads DTGVSQNPRHKITKRGQNVTFRCDPISEHNRLYWYRQTLGQGPEFLTYFQNEAQLEKSRLLSDRFSAERPKGSFSTLEIQRTEQGDSAMYLCASSLGTSDDEQYFGPGTRLTVT.

The chain couples TRBV18 to TRBJ1-4, with 9 bases lining up with TRBD1. V lost 1 base and J lost 8; bases outside the gene matches: 5. Germline assignment: CDR1 KGHSH and CDR2 LQKENI. This CDR3 contains 15 residues. The CDR3 loop reads CASSPRQGEGEKLFF. DNA of the CDR3: TGTGCCAGCTCACCACGACAGGGGGAAGGGGAAAAACTGTTTTTT. The variable domain in full, with the rest retrieved from reference TRBV18 and TRBJ1-4, is NAGVMQNPRHLVRRRGQEARLRCSPMKGHSHVYWYRQLPEEGLKFMVYLQKENIIDESGMPKERFSAEFPKEGPSILRIQQVVRGDSAAYFCASSPRQGEGEKLFFGSGTQLSVL.

A note on this clone: One end of the junction does not line up with germline, which may come from a read error. The V gene is TRBV2, the J gene TRBJ1-1; maybe TRBD1 (6 bases). The germline V gene has CDR1 SNHLY and CDR2 FYNNEI. The CDR3 has 14 amino acids. DNA for the CDR3: TGTGTCAGCAGTGTTACAGGGAGCAGGGCCGAAGCTTTCTTT. This codes for CVSSVTGSRAEAFF.

V usage is TRBV5-1 and J usage is TRBJ1-6, with D uncertain. Trimming took 0 bases from V and 2 from J, leaving 9 bases between them. Germline V lookup: CDR1 SGHRS, CDR2 YFSETQ. The CDR3 totals 16 residues. The CDR3 region is CASSLAAQPYNSPLHF. CDR3 in DNA: TGCGCCAGCAGCTTGGCCGCACAGCCCTATAATTCACCCCTCCACTTT.

The table lists this clone with a count of one. This chain connects TRBV5-1 to TRBJ2-7; 7 bases agree with TRBD2. Losses at the gene ends were 4 bases for V and 1 base for J; bases not matched to a gene: 8. CDR3 length equals 15 residues. Looked up from germline, CDR1 is SGHRS and CDR2 is YFSETQ. CDR3 loop: CASSHTSAESYEQYF. CDR3 in DNA: TGCGCCAGCAGCCACACTAGCGCGGAATCCTACGAGCAGTACTTC.

This chain uses TRBV6-6 with TRBJ2-1, with 7 positions matching TRBD1. Trimming took 5 bases from V and 6 from J; bases not matched to a gene: 10. The CDR3 length is 15 residues. The germline CDR1 and CDR2 sequences are MNHNY and SVGAGI (reference sequence). The chain's CDR3 is CASSLRQGYVNEQFF. CDR3 DNA sequence: TGTGCCAGCAGTCTTAGACAGGGATATGTCAATGAGCAGTTCTTC.

There are a few counts of this clone. This chain links TRBV4-1 with TRBJ2-3; D remains ambiguous. With 1 base removed from V and 0 bases from J, the gap between germline ends came to 2 bases. CDR1 is MGHRA, CDR2 YSYEKL, per germline. The CDR3 covers 13 residues. DNA of the CDR3: TGCGCCAGCAGCCAAGGGAGCACAGATACGCAGTATTTT. Protein sequence: CASSQGSTDTQYF.

This rearrangement joins TRBV10-3 to TRBJ1-5; a weak D match, TRBD1 (6 bases). Trimming took 8 bases from V and 0 from J, leaving 11 bases between them. Germline V gene data show CDR1 as ENHRY and CDR2 as SYGVKD. The CDR3 runs to 14 residues. The CDR3 reads CAIGRTDSNQPQHF. The CDR3 DNA reads TGTGCCATCGGAAGGACAGATAGCAATCAGCCCCAGCATTTT.

The chain links TRBV5-1 to TRBJ1-6; D unresolved. Germline V gene data show CDR1 as SGHRS and CDR2 as YFSETQ. The CDR3 has 13 residues. V was trimmed by 2 bases and J by 8 bases, leaving 8 bases between them. In DNA form, the CDR3 reads TGCGCCAGCAGCTTAGGTGAGGATTCACCCCTCCACTTT. This translates into CASSLGEDSPLHF. Full variable domain (rest looked up from reference TRBV5-1 and TRBJ1-6): KAGVTQTPRYLIKTRGQQVTLSCSPISGHRSVSWYQQTPGQGLQFLFEYFSETQRNKGNFPGRFSGRQFSNSRSEMNVSTLELGDSALYLCASSLGEDSPLHFGNGTRLTVT.

The chain recombines TRBV11-2 with TRBJ1-1; D uncertain. V was cut by 5 bases and J by 0 bases, with 16 bases left in between. Germline CDR1 is SGHAT and CDR2 is FQNNGV. CDR3 size: 16 residues. The CDR3 DNA sequence: TGTGCCAGCAGCGCGCTTACCTCTTGGATGAACACTGAAGCTTTCTTT. Translating gives CASSALTSWMNTEAFF.

The rearrangement uses TRBV6-5 and TRBJ1-2; 9 nucleotides agree with TRBD1. V shed 6 bases, J shed 8 bases, and the junction held 7 bases outside the gene matches. Germline CDR1 MNHEY, CDR2 SVGAGI. The CDR3 loop spans 13 amino acids. DNA of the CDR3: TGTGCCAGCAGCCAACAGGGGGCAGGAGGCTACACCTTC. Translation gives CASSQQGAGGYTF.

To note about this clone: The junction departs from the called germline gene at one end, perhaps through a read error. This chain joins TRBV7-9 and TRBJ2-1; 9 nucleotides match TRBD2. CDR1 and CDR2 from the germline V gene are SEHNR and FQNEAQ (reference sequence). This CDR3 region has 14 residues. Written as DNA, the CDR3 is TGTGCCAGCAGCCTAGCGGGGTCCTACAATGAGCAGTTCTTC. This encodes CASSLAGSYNEQFF.

The chain carries TRBV2 and TRBJ2-7, with a weak D call TRBD1 (6 bases). Between the trimmed V and J ends, which lost 6 bases and 0 bases, there was a span of 9 bases. Per germline, CDR1 SNHLY and CDR2 FYNNEI. The CDR3 spans 13 residues. The CDR3 DNA sequence: TGTGCCAGCAGCAGGACAGACTCCTACGAGCAGTACTTC. This encodes CASSRTDSYEQYF.

The chain employs TRBV6-1 and TRBJ1-1; 9 bases line up with TRBD1. The CDR3 has 14 residues. The V and J ends lost 4 bases and 1 base, in that order; junction bases with no gene match: 1. Looked up from germline, CDR1 is MNHNS and CDR2 is SASEGT. The CDR3 loop is CASSVGQGNTEAFF. The CDR3 DNA follows: TGTGCCAGCAGTGTGGGACAGGGGAACACTGAAGCTTTCTTT.

V is TRBV5-1 and J is TRBJ2-1; 11 nucleotides agree with TRBD2. The CDR3 has 16 residues. The germline V gene has CDR1 SGHRS and CDR2 YFSETQ. With V trimmed by 4 bases and J by 2 bases, 5 bases remained unmatched. Written as DNA, the CDR3 is TGCGCCAGCAGCGTAACTAGCGGGAGTGCCTACAATGAGCAGTTCTTC. This translates into CASSVTSGSAYNEQFF. Full variable domain (remainder filled in from reference TRBV5-1 and TRBJ2-1): KAGVTQTPRYLIKTRGQQVTLSCSPISGHRSVSWYQQTPGQGLQFLFEYFSETQRNKGNFPGRFSGRQFSNSRSEMNVSTLELGDSALYLCASSVTSGSAYNEQFFGPGTRLTVL.

V is TRBV7-6 and J is TRBJ2-5; D is unclear. The germline gives CDR1 SGHVS, CDR2 FNYEAQ. Trimming shortened V by 1 base and J by 4 bases, and 7 bases separated the two germline ends. The CDR3 is 13 residues long. CDR3 sequence reads: CASSLVRGETQYF. The CDR3 DNA follows: TGTGCCAGCAGCTTAGTACGCGGAGAGACCCAGTACTTC.

This clone has only a few counts. This sequence joins TRBV12-2 and TRBJ2-1; the table's D call TRBD1 went unverified against the DNA. TRBV12-2 is termed a pseudogene. This CDR3 is built from 15 residues. The CDR3 loop is CASSKGQGASNEQFF. The CDR3, as DNA: TGTGCCAGCAGCAAGGGACAGGGGGCGTCCAATGAGCAGTTCTTC.

This chain joins TRBV5-1 and TRBJ2-2, with 9 nucleotides matching TRBD1. CDR3 length equals 16 residues. The trim removed 4 bases at V and 5 bases at J, leaving 9 bases unmatched. Germline CDR1 and CDR2: SGHRS and YFSETQ. CDR3 sequence reads: CASSAPGQGTTGELFF. CDR3 DNA: TGCGCCAGCAGCGCACCGGGACAGGGAACGACCGGGGAGCTGTTTTTT.

This chain uses TRBV7-6 with TRBJ2-7; the D call may be TRBD1 or TRBD2 (5 bases each). Trimming pared 3 bases from V and 4 bases from J, leaving 19 bases between. The CDR3 is 16 amino acids. Germline V gives CDR1 SGHVS, CDR2 FNYEAQ. CDR3 sequence: CASSFATGTEGYEQYF. The CDR3 DNA reads as TGTGCCAGCAGCTTCGCGACCGGGACCGAAGGGTACGAGCAGTACTTC. The whole variable domain, filled in from reference TRBV7-6 and TRBJ2-7, reads GAGVSQSPRYKVTKRGQDVALRCDPISGHVSLYWYRQALGQGPEFLTYFNYEAQQDKSGLPNDRFSAERPEGSISTLTIQRTEQRDSAMYRCASSFATGTEGYEQYFGPGTRLTVT.

This chain links TRBV19 with TRBJ2-1; 12 bases align to TRBD1. CDR3 length: 15 residues. Losses at the gene ends were 5 bases for V and 6 bases for J; bases not matched to a gene: 5. CDR1 and CDR2 (germline): LNHDA, SQIVND (reference sequence). The CDR3 DNA follows: TGTGCCAGTAGTTCGGGACAGGGGGCCCCCAATGAGCAGTTCTTC. Protein sequence: CASSSGQGAPNEQFF.